The next 21 T cell receptor beta chains were all read from a single sample in a study of blood T cells in healthy people across ages. For the second PCR, which ran for about 7 to 11 cycles, a sample-barcoded 5' primer and a J-beta primer mix were used. TCRdb passed the 5' RACE reads through MiXCR, listing each CDR3 protein once. The table has 760,000 or so distinct CDR3 sequences, 25% seen once. In addition, the sample was reused for a study of T cells of mothers and their children.

What was sequenced was blood. These receptors came from a boy aged 5-17 years in good health.

Here the CDR3 reads CASSTTSGDNEQFF. Written as DNA, the CDR3 is TGTGCCAGCAGCACGACTAGCGGGGACAATGAGCAGTTCTTC. The chain combines TRBV3-1 with TRBJ2-5; the match to TRBD2 covers 11 bases. Judging by the DNA end, TRBJ2-1 fits better; the J call may be wrong. Germline V gene data show CDR1 as LGHDT and CDR2 as YNNKEL (reference sequence). CDR3 size: 14 residues.

The chain has TRBV2 and TRBJ2-7; 9 bases align to TRBD2. The germline gives CDR1 SNHLY, CDR2 FYNNEI. Trimming removed 7 bases from V and 2 bases from J; junction bases left unmatched: 3. CDR3 length: 13 amino acids. The CDR3 sequence: CASKLAGTYEQYF. The CDR3 bases are TGTGCCAGCAAACTAGCGGGCACCTACGAGCAGTACTTC.

This clonotype showed up just a few times. The chain joins TRBV7-2 to TRBJ2-7; tentatively, D is TRBD2 (5 bases). Germline V gene data show CDR1 as SGHTA and CDR2 as FQGNSA. V was pared by 5 bases and J by 7 bases, with 15 bases between. The CDR3 covers 13 residues. CDR3 sequence: CASSPRRSGEQYF. The CDR3 DNA reads TGTGCCAGCAGCCCTAGGAGGTCGGGAGAGCAGTACTTC.

The chain employs TRBV10-3 and TRBJ2-1; D might be TRBD1 or TRBD2, each matching 6 bases. The germline gives CDR1 ENHRY, CDR2 SYGVKD. V lost 3 bases to trimming and J lost 15 bases, with 18 bases between them. The CDR3 loop spans 13 amino acids. In nucleotides, the CDR3 is TGTGCCATCAGTGAAGCGCGGGGAATAGGGGGGTTCTTC. Protein product: CAISEARGIGGFF.

The sample holds a few counts of this clonotype. CDR3 region: CASRMGQANSPLHF. CDR3 coding DNA: TGTGCCAGCAGGATGGGACAGGCGAATTCACCCCTCCACTTT. The rearrangement uses TRBV6-2 or TRBV6-3 and TRBJ1-6, with 8 nucleotides matching TRBD1. Trimming took 6 bases from V and 7 from J; bases not matched to a gene: 5. This CDR3 comprises 14 residues. CDR1 and CDR2 (germline): MNHEY, SVGEGT.

This chain connects TRBV28 to TRBJ2-5; the match to TRBD1 covers 7 bases. With V trimmed by 6 bases and J by 4 bases, 5 bases remained unmatched. Germline CDR1 is MDHEN and CDR2 is SYDVKM. The CDR3 length is 13 residues. CDR3 in amino acids: CASSHYRGETQYF. The CDR3 nucleotides read TGTGCCAGCAGCCATTACAGGGGAGAGACCCAGTACTTC.

This clonotype was counted between two and nine times. V gene TRBV29-1 combines with J gene TRBJ2-5; possibly TRBD1 or TRBD2 for D (5 bases each). CDR3 length: 15 residues. Germline CDR1 and CDR2: SQVTM and ANQGSEA. V gave up 6 bases and J gave up 1 base, with 18 bases separating them. The CDR3 region is CSVAPPGAAQETQYF. As DNA, the CDR3 is TGCAGCGTCGCGCCTCCCGGGGCGGCCCAAGAGACCCAGTACTTC.

This clonotype was seen more than once but under ten times. The chain recombines TRBV28 with TRBJ2-3, with a weak D call TRBD1 (5 bases). The CDR3 length is 12 residues. Germline CDR1 is MDHEN and CDR2 is SYDVKM. Deletions cut 6 bases from V and 5 bases from J, with 9 bases between. CDR3 in amino acids: CASRGQQDTQYF. DNA for the CDR3: TGTGCCAGCAGGGGGCAACAAGATACGCAGTATTTT.

This clonotype showed up just a few times. The CDR3 DNA reads TGTGCCAGCTTCCTCTCCTACAATGAGCAGTTCTTC. Protein sequence: CASFLSYNEQFF. The rearrangement uses TRBV2 and TRBJ2-1; D not resolved. The CDR3 spans 12 residues. Trimming took 8 bases from V and 0 from J, leaving 5 bases between them. Looked up from germline, CDR1 is SNHLY and CDR2 is FYNNEI.

The gene calls are TRBV7-9 and TRBJ1-4; D possibly corresponds to TRBD1 (6 bases). The CDR3 contains 15 residues. Germline-derived CDR1 and CDR2 are SEHNR and FQNEAQ (reference sequence). The V gene lost 5 bases and the J gene lost 6 bases, with 16 bases spanning the gap. CDR3 sequence: CASSPGENPDEKLFF. The CDR3 coding sequence is TGTGCCAGCAGCCCAGGGGAGAACCCGGATGAAAAACTGTTTTTT.

The chain recombines TRBV5-1 with TRBJ2-7; D remains unclear. CDR1 is SGHRS, CDR2 YFSETQ, per germline. V lost 1 base and J 2 bases, leaving 10 bases between the germline ends. The CDR3 totals 14 residues. CDR3 in amino acids: CASSLTALTYEQYF. DNA of the CDR3: TGCGCCAGCAGCTTGACAGCCCTTACCTACGAGCAGTACTTC.

The V and J genes are TRBV10-3 and TRBJ1-5; a weak D match, TRBD1 (6 bases). The V end was cut by 0 bases, the J end by 1 base, with 7 bases between. The germline V gene has CDR1 ENHRY and CDR2 SYGVKD. CDR3 length equals 15 residues. The CDR3 DNA sequence: TGTGCCATCAGTGAGTCAGACAGGAGCAATCAGCCCCAGCATTTT. Translated: CAISESDRSNQPQHF.

This chain uses TRBV20-1 with TRBJ2-7, with 9 bases that match TRBD2. Unmatched junction bases numbered 4, after V lost 2 bases and J lost 2 bases. Germline assignment: CDR1 DFQATT and CDR2 SNEGSKA (reference sequence). The CDR3 loop spans 14 amino acids. For the CDR3, the DNA is TGCAGTGCTAGATCGCTAGCGGGACCCTACGAGCAGTACTTC. Translating gives CSARSLAGPYEQYF.

In this sample, this clonotype turned up a few times. The J gene is TRBJ1-4, the V gene TRBV5-1; D ambiguous. CDR3 length: 14 amino acids. Trimming removed 1 base at V and 6 bases at J, with 10 bases between. Per the germline V gene, CDR1 is SGHRS and CDR2 is YFSETQ. Here the CDR3 reads CASSLWREDEKLFF. As DNA, the CDR3 is TGCGCCAGCAGCTTGTGGAGGGAGGATGAAAAACTGTTTTTT.

The genes are TRBV2 and TRBJ2-7; 9 bases map to TRBD1. The V segment lost 8 bases and the J segment 5 bases; nucleotides outside the gene matches: 16. The CDR3 length is 16 residues. The V gene's germline CDR1 is SNHLY and CDR2 FYNNEI. CDR3 nucleotides: TGTGCCAGCGGAGGGGGTCTGGGACAGGGAATCCACGAGCAGTACTTC. This gives the protein CASGGGLGQGIHEQYF.

The chain recombines TRBV7-9 with TRBJ2-5; 10 nucleotides match TRBD1. The J call may not be correct, given that the DNA end is closer to TRBJ2-7. Germline-derived CDR1 and CDR2 are SEHNR and FQNEAQ (reference sequence). This CDR3 has 18 residues. The CDR3 loop is CASSWVAGLGQGSYEQYF. The CDR3 DNA sequence: TGTGCCAGCAGCTGGGTAGCGGGTTTGGGACAGGGGAGCTACGAGCAGTACTTC.

The chain joins TRBV25-1 to TRBJ1-4; no clear D. The CDR3 is 14 amino acids. The V and J ends lost 4 bases and 6 bases respectively, with 12 bases between them. CDR1 is MGHDK and CDR2 is SYGVNS in the germline V gene. The CDR3 reads CASSVFGSYEKLFF. DNA of the CDR3: TGTGCCAGCAGTGTATTCGGGAGTTATGAAAAACTGTTTTTT.

This clonotype was detected only a few times. This chain links TRBV9 with TRBJ2-5; TRBD1 or TRBD2 may be the D gene (5 bases each). The DNA end is more similar to TRBJ2-7, so the J call may be wrong. Germline V CDR1 and CDR2: SGDLS, YYNGEE. The CDR3 is 15 amino acids. The CDR3 spells CASSEGLGVSYEQYF. CDR3 DNA: TGTGCCAGCAGCGAGGGCTTGGGGGTCTCCTACGAGCAGTACTTC.

The chain joins TRBV3-1 to TRBJ2-2; D is undetermined. The length of the CDR3 is 15 residues. V was clipped by 4 bases and J by 3 bases, with 12 bases between them. Germline V CDR1 and CDR2: LGHDT, YNNKEL (reference sequence). CDR3 coding DNA: TGTGCCAGCAGCCGAGCTGACTCATACACCGGGGAGCTGTTTTTT. This gives the protein CASSRADSYTGELFF.

J is TRBJ2-5 and V is TRBV20-1, with 8 bases fitting TRBD2. This CDR3 is 13 amino acids long. The ends lost 6 bases at V and 2 bases at J; junction bases unmatched: 5. Germline V CDR1 and CDR2: DFQATT, SNEGSKA (reference sequence). The CDR3 DNA reads TGCAGTGCCAGGACTAGCTATCAAGAGACCCAGTACTTC. This gives the protein CSARTSYQETQYF.

The rearrangement joins TRBV7-9 to TRBJ1-4, with D perhaps matching TRBD1 (5 bases). The V end was cut by 5 bases, the J end by 3 bases, with 16 bases between. CDR3 length equals 16 residues. Germline CDR1 and CDR2: SEHNR and FQNEAQ (reference sequence). The CDR3 sequence: CASSLSTGGPNEKLFF. In nucleotides, the CDR3 is TGTGCCAGCAGCCTAAGCACAGGAGGCCCTAATGAAAAACTGTTTTTT.